This T cell receptor beta chain was sequenced in a study of blood T cell repertoires in COVID-19. Turning to the study itself: The United States, Italy and Spain supplied acute and convalescent COVID-19 samples. PBMCs, B-cell-depleted T cells, or T cells provided the cDNA or gDNA that made up the material.

Study processing details: Amplifying reference gene primers gave estimates of nucleated cell counts. The assay was immunoSEQ multiplex PCR, and TCRdb's table has in-frame clones only and misses some. V and J calls and clone size are those listed in that table; D and trimming were worked out from the DNA. Seen here are fewer than 45,000 clones, around four fifths observed once, and the top ten hold 14%. CDR3 length equals 15 residues. Germline V gene lookup returns CDR1 KGHSH and CDR2 LQKENI. The V and J ends lost 6 bases and 4 bases, in that order; junction bases with no gene match: 4. The clonotype was recovered from a human donor in a cohort sampled during active COVID-19. The genes are TRBV18 and TRBJ2-1, with 12 bases matching TRBD1. Sequenced: peripheral blood. The DNA for the CDR3 is TGTGCCAGCTCCCGGGACAGGGGGCCTTACAATGAGCAGTTCTTC. Translated, it gives CASSRDRGPYNEQFF.